The 30 T cell receptor beta chains in this list originate from one sample, sequenced in a study of blood T cell repertoires in COVID-19. The repertoire was sequenced with immunoSEQ multiplex PCR; TCRdb's copy has only in-frame clones and lacks some. The table includes 110,000 or so clones, 84% detected once. The specimen sequenced was peripheral blood. These receptors were collected from a woman in her forties with acute or convalescent COVID-19.

The rearrangement links TRBV29-1 to TRBJ1-2; TRBD1 agrees at 9 bases. After removal of 4 bases from V and 4 bases from J, the junction contained 4 bases not matched to a gene. Germline V gene data show CDR1 as SQVTM and CDR2 as ANQGSEA. The CDR3 consists of 13 residues. The CDR3 sequence: CSVGTGVVYGYTF. The CDR3 DNA follows: TGCAGCGTTGGGACAGGGGTGGTCTATGGCTACACCTTC.

This chain links TRBV2 with TRBJ2-2; 8 bases match TRBD1. Germline CDR1 reads SNHLY; CDR2 reads FYNNEI. The CDR3 length is 17 residues. The trim removed 4 bases at V and 2 bases at J, leaving 9 bases unmatched. CDR3 sequence reads: CASSAETGDFNTGELFF. The CDR3 nucleotides read TGTGCCAGCAGTGCAGAGACAGGGGATTTTAACACCGGGGAGCTGTTTTTT.

The J gene is TRBJ2-3, the V gene TRBV27; D call uncertain. The V and J ends lost 9 bases and 6 bases respectively, with 10 bases between them. Germline assignment: CDR1 MNHEY and CDR2 SMNVEV (reference sequence). The CDR3 covers 11 residues. The CDR3 is CASASRDTQYF. The CDR3 coding sequence is TGTGCCAGTGCATCGCGGGATACGCAGTATTTT.

This chain uses TRBV19 with TRBJ2-7; D call uncertain. The germline CDR1 and CDR2 sequences are LNHDA and SQIVND (reference sequence). Trimming pared 3 bases from V and 2 bases from J, leaving 11 bases between. CDR3 size: 14 residues. CDR3 amino acids: CASSMQALAYEQYF. CDR3 sequence (DNA): TGTGCCAGTAGTATGCAGGCATTGGCCTACGAGCAGTACTTC. The full variable domain, in which reference TRBV19 and TRBJ2-7 provide the parts outside the CDR3, is DGGITQSPKYLFRKEGQNVTLSCEQNLNHDAMYWYRQDPGQGLRLIYYSQIVNDFQKGDIAEGYSVSREKKESFPLTVTSAQKNPTAFYLCASSMQALAYEQYFGPGTRLTVT.

The rearrangement uses TRBV15 and TRBJ2-3; D remains ambiguous. The CDR3 runs to 15 residues. V was trimmed by 5 bases and J by 5 bases, leaving 17 bases between them. Germline V CDR1 and CDR2: LNHNV, YYDKDF (reference sequence). The CDR3, as DNA: TGTGCCACCAGCCTTGCCCCCGGTCACGGAGATACGCAGTATTTT. Its protein is CATSLAPGHGDTQYF.

The chain joins TRBV19 to TRBJ1-2; TRBD1 agrees at 8 bases. The CDR3 consists of 16 residues. Per the germline V gene, CDR1 is LNHDA and CDR2 is SQIVND (reference sequence). V lost 3 bases to trimming and J lost 5 bases; unmatched junction nucleotides: 11. The CDR3 is CASSIPSRDRSYGYTF. Here the CDR3 DNA reads TGTGCCAGTAGTATTCCCAGCAGGGACAGGAGTTATGGCTACACCTTC.

V gene TRBV27 combines with J gene TRBJ2-7; 8 bases line up with TRBD1. CDR1 is MNHEY and CDR2 is SMNVEV in the germline V gene (reference sequence). Trimming removed 4 bases from V and 4 bases from J; junction bases left unmatched: 9. CDR3 length equals 15 residues. CDR3 region: CASSSPGQVKYEQYF. The CDR3, as DNA: TGTGCCAGCAGTTCACCGGGACAGGTGAAATACGAGCAGTACTTC.

This clone turned up a few times. The rearrangement links TRBV7-2 to TRBJ2-7; TRBD1 agrees at 7 bases. This CDR3 is built from 16 residues. V gave up 5 bases and J gave up 2 bases; unmatched junction bases: 12. Germline V gives CDR1 SGHTA, CDR2 FQGNSA. CDR3 sequence (DNA): TGTGCCAGCAGCCCTACCGGGACGAGGGGGCCCTACGAGCAGTACTTC. It yields the protein CASSPTGTRGPYEQYF.

This clone was seen once. The chain has TRBV5-1 and TRBJ2-5, with 15 positions matching TRBD2. Germline CDR1 and CDR2: SGHRS and YFSETQ. V trimming: 3 bases; J trimming: 0 bases; junction bases outside the gene matches: 3. The CDR3 totals 17 residues. This CDR3 is CASSSGTSGGNQETQYF. The CDR3 DNA reads as TGCGCCAGCAGCTCCGGGACTAGCGGGGGGAACCAAGAGACCCAGTACTTC.

V usage is TRBV6-6 and J usage is TRBJ2-7, with 9 bases lining up with TRBD1. Germline trimming cut 6 bases from V and 1 base from J; bases unmatched to any gene: 10. The CDR3 totals 16 residues. Germline V gene data show CDR1 as MNHNY and CDR2 as SVGAGI (reference sequence). The CDR3 DNA reads TGTGCCAGCAGCCCGGGAACCGGGACAGGGTCCTACGAGCAGTACTTC. Its translation: CASSPGTGTGSYEQYF.

V and J are TRBV12-5 and TRBJ2-7, with D perhaps TRBD2 (6 bases). The CDR3 loop spans 17 amino acids. Germline CDR1 and CDR2: LGHNT and FRNRAP. Trimming left V 2 bases short and J 3 bases short, with 20 bases between. CDR3 loop: CASGLYAYGTGDYEQYF. The DNA of the CDR3 is TGTGCTAGTGGTTTGTACGCGTACGGGACGGGAGACTACGAGCAGTACTTC.

The gene calls are TRBV5-1 and TRBJ1-4; 8 bases are a match to TRBD1. The CDR3 loop spans 14 amino acids. CDR1 is SGHRS and CDR2 is YFSETQ in the germline V gene. Trimming at V came to 7 bases and at J to 5 bases, leaving 7 bases not matched to a gene. CDR3 residues: CASRGQGANEKLFF. The CDR3 DNA sequence: TGCGCCAGCCGAGGTCAGGGGGCGAATGAAAAACTGTTTTTT.

This chain links TRBV19 with TRBJ2-5; 15 nucleotides agree with TRBD2. The V segment lost 8 bases and the J segment 5 bases; nucleotides outside the gene matches: 9. Germline values: CDR1 LNHDA, CDR2 SQIVND (reference sequence). The CDR3 runs 16 residues. CDR3 in DNA: TGTGCCAGTGGACTAGCGGGGGGGCCTCTTTTGGAGACCCAGTACTTC. Its translation: CASGLAGGPLLETQYF.

The chain recombines TRBV21-1 with TRBJ1-5; TRBD1 is the table's D call, not checked against the DNA. TRBV21-1 has pseudogene status. The CDR3 consists of 18 residues. CDR3 sequence: CASSKAVRPRASNQPQHF. For the CDR3, the DNA is TGTGCCAGCAGCAAAGCCGTCAGGCCCAGAGCTAGCAATCAGCCCCAGCATTTT.

The chain is built from TRBV5-1 and TRBJ2-7; D unresolved. CDR1 SGHRS and CDR2 YFSETQ come from the germline V gene. CDR3 length equals 13 residues. Trimming cost V 5 bases and J 7 bases, with 16 bases left between them. The chain's CDR3 is CASRPPAAQEQYF. In DNA, the CDR3 is TGCGCCAGCAGACCCCCTGCGGCGCAAGAGCAGTACTTC. Full variable domain (outside the CDR3, taken from reference TRBV5-1 and TRBJ2-7): KAGVTQTPRYLIKTRGQQVTLSCSPISGHRSVSWYQQTPGQGLQFLFEYFSETQRNKGNFPGRFSGRQFSNSRSEMNVSTLELGDSALYLCASRPPAAQEQYFGPGTRLTVT.

V and J are TRBV19 and TRBJ1-5, with 8 bases fitting TRBD1. There are 18 residues in the CDR3. V shed 3 bases and J 11 bases; nucleotides not matched to a gene: 21. Germline lookup yields CDR1 LNHDA and CDR2 SQIVND (reference sequence). CDR3 residues: CASSMIPYSGTGRLTQHF. The CDR3 DNA sequence: TGTGCCAGTAGTATGATACCTTACTCCGGGACAGGTCGCTTGACCCAGCATTTT.

This clone was seen more than once but under ten times. The chain couples TRBV5-1 to TRBJ1-6; D is undetermined. CDR3 size: 14 residues. V was clipped by 5 bases and J by 7 bases, with 13 bases between them. Germline lookup yields CDR1 SGHRS and CDR2 YFSETQ. The CDR3 nucleotides read TGCGCCAGCAGGCAAGCCTATTCCAATTCACCCCTCCACTTT. Its translation is CASRQAYSNSPLHF.

The chain links TRBV5-1 to TRBJ2-2; 7 bases line up with TRBD1. Trimming at V came to 3 bases and at J to 1 base, leaving 3 bases not matched to a gene. The V gene's germline CDR1 is SGHRS and CDR2 YFSETQ. This CDR3 contains 15 residues. CDR3 DNA: TGCGCCAGCAGCTCCGGGACAGAGAACACCGGGGAGCTGTTTTTT. This codes for CASSSGTENTGELFF.

The chain carries TRBV6-6 and TRBJ2-3, with TRBD2 identical over 7 bases. CDR3 size: 14 residues. V trimming: 3 bases; J trimming: 4 bases; junction bases outside the gene matches: 4. The germline V gene encodes CDR1 MNHNY and CDR2 SVGAGI (reference sequence). CDR3 coding DNA: TGTGCCAGCAGTTATACTAGCGTCTCAGATACGCAGTATTTT. Translated, it gives CASSYTSVSDTQYF.

CDR3 residues: CASRPGQGYGYTF. The CDR3 DNA follows: TGTGCCAGCAGACCGGGACAGGGGTATGGCTACACCTTC. This chain joins TRBV6-5 and TRBJ1-2; 10 bases map to TRBD1. The CDR3 sequence is 13 residues long. J lost 5 bases, V lost 6 bases, and 3 bases had no gene match. From germline, CDR1 is MNHEY and CDR2 SVGAGI.

The chain joins TRBV5-8 to TRBJ2-1; TRBD1 aligns across 8 bases. J lost 7 bases, V lost 0 bases, and 12 bases had no gene match. The CDR3 runs 17 residues. CDR1 is SGHTS, CDR2 YDEGEE, per germline. The chain's CDR3 is CASSLATRLRTGNEQFF. CDR3 DNA sequence: TGTGCCAGCAGCTTGGCGACGAGACTAAGGACAGGGAATGAGCAGTTCTTC. Based on the CDR3 plus reference TRBV5-8 and TRBJ2-1, the full variable domain is EAGVTQSPTHLIKTRGQQATLRCSPISGHTSVYWYQQALGLGLQFLLWYDEGEERNRGNFPPRFSGRQFPNYSSELNVNALELEDSALYLCASSLATRLRTGNEQFFGPGTRLTVL.

V gene TRBV4-2 combines with J gene TRBJ2-6; D unclear. The ends were cut back, 4 bases at V and 1 base at J, with 11 bases in the middle. The CDR3 totals 16 residues. Germline values: CDR1 LGHNA, CDR2 YNFKEQ. Written as DNA, the CDR3 is TGTGCCAGCAGCCTGGTGGCGGCGTCTGGGGCCAACGTCCTGACTTTC. It specifies CASSLVAASGANVLTF.

V gene TRBV18 combines with J gene TRBJ2-7; D unclear. Trimming removed 3 bases at V and 2 bases at J, with 11 bases between. Germline CDR1 is KGHSH and CDR2 is LQKENI. The CDR3 has 14 amino acids. CDR3 nucleotides: TGTGCCAGCTCACCGAGGTATTCCGCCTACGAGCAGTACTTC. Translation: CASSPRYSAYEQYF.

This chain uses TRBV6-1 with TRBJ2-1, with D unresolved. Per the germline V gene, CDR1 is MNHNS and CDR2 is SASEGT. The CDR3 consists of 16 residues. V was pared by 2 bases and J by 4 bases, with 15 bases between. The CDR3: CASSEFSGPPYNEQFF. The CDR3 nucleotides are TGTGCCAGCAGTGAATTTTCGGGTCCCCCTTACAATGAGCAGTTCTTC.

The DNA of the CDR3 is TGTGCCATCAGTGAGTTGGGGGAGGGAAGCAATCAGCCCCAGCATTTT. Its translation is CAISELGEGSNQPQHF. This chain uses TRBV10-3 with TRBJ1-5; TRBD1 might be the D (5 bases). The CDR3 is made up of 16 amino acids. CDR1 and CDR2 from the germline V gene are ENHRY and SYGVKD. Trimming removed 1 base from V and 1 base from J, with 11 bases in between.

The chain carries TRBV9 and TRBJ1-5; TRBD1 might be the D (5 bases). The germline CDR1 and CDR2 sequences are SGDLS and YYNGEE. The V end was cut by 0 bases, the J end by 9 bases, with 13 bases between. The CDR3 contains 14 residues. The CDR3 DNA is TGTGCCAGCAGCGTAGGCGGGGGTCAGGGGCCCCAGCATTTT. Its translation is CASSVGGGQGPQHF.

This rearrangement joins TRBV4-1 to TRBJ2-7, with 7 bases identical to TRBD2. With 1 base clipped from V and 0 bases from J, the junction kept 9 bases outside the gene matches. The CDR3 extends over 17 amino acids. The germline gives CDR1 MGHRA, CDR2 YSYEKL. The CDR3 spells CASSQVASGESSYEQYF. The CDR3 DNA sequence: TGCGCCAGCAGCCAAGTTGCTAGCGGCGAGAGCTCCTACGAGCAGTACTTC.

The rearrangement joins TRBV5-1 to TRBJ1-2; D gene uncertain. The CDR3 runs to 17 residues. V gave up 0 bases and J gave up 2 bases, with 17 bases separating them. Germline CDR1 is SGHRS and CDR2 is YFSETQ. The CDR3 region has the DNA TGCGCCAGCAGCTTGGGTGATCTTAGAGCCCTAAACTATGGCTACACCTTC. Translation gives CASSLGDLRALNYGYTF.

This chain joins TRBV5-6 and TRBJ1-3; 9 bases align to TRBD1. Trimming took 2 bases from V and 0 from J; bases not matched to a gene: 9. CDR1 SGHDT and CDR2 YYEEEE come from the germline V gene. The CDR3 covers 18 residues. The CDR3, as DNA: TGTGCCAGCAGCTTCCTGGACAGGGGTTATCTCTCTGGAAACACCATATATTTT. It codes for CASSFLDRGYLSGNTIYF.

This rearrangement joins TRBV2 to TRBJ2-7; possible D gene TRBD1, 6 bases. This CDR3 spans 11 amino acids. V gave up 10 bases and J gave up 1 base, with 8 bases separating them. CDR1 and CDR2 (germline): SNHLY, FYNNEI. DNA of the CDR3: TGTGCCATGACAGGTTCCTACGAGCAGTACTTC. This translates into CAMTGSYEQYF.